Shown below are 6 T cell receptor beta chains from a single sample sequenced in a study of blood T cell repertoires in COVID-19. Some clones are missing from TCRdb's copy, which holds only in-frame ones; the method was immunoSEQ multiplex PCR. The data show about 150,000 clones, with roughly four fifths seen just once and around 3.4% held by the top ten. Specimen: peripheral blood. The receptors here all came from a woman of 80 years or more with acute or convalescent COVID-19.

This clone came up once. The chain couples TRBV9 to TRBJ1-2; weak D call: TRBD1 (5 bases). CDR1 SGDLS and CDR2 YYNGEE come from the germline V gene. Trimming took off 4 bases at V and 8 bases at J, with 21 bases between the two ends. This CDR3 contains 15 residues. CDR3 loop: CASSSPGGGLYGYTF. The DNA of the CDR3 is TGTGCCAGCAGCTCACCCGGGGGGGGATTGTACGGCTACACCTTC.

The chain couples TRBV7-9 to TRBJ1-5, with TRBD1 as a possible D gene (5 bases). Germline CDR1 is SEHNR and CDR2 is FQNEAQ (reference sequence). Trimming cost V 2 bases and J 8 bases, with 10 bases left between them. CDR3 length: 13 amino acids. This CDR3 is CASSLYGGEPQHF. The CDR3 region has the DNA TGTGCCAGCAGCTTATACGGGGGAGAGCCCCAGCATTTT.

V usage is TRBV11-3 and J usage is TRBJ1-1, with TRBD1 as a possible D gene (5 bases). The CDR3 runs to 12 residues. The ends were cut back, 5 bases at V and 8 bases at J, with 12 bases in the middle. Germline CDR1 reads SGHNT; CDR2 reads YENEEA. The CDR3 region is CASSSREGEAFF. The CDR3 DNA reads as TGTGCCAGCAGCAGCAGGGAAGGAGAAGCTTTCTTT.

The V and J genes are TRBV20-1 and TRBJ1-1, with D maybe TRBD1 (6 bases). This CDR3 has 12 amino acids. V was clipped by 3 bases and J by 4 bases, with 9 bases between them. In germline, CDR1 is DFQATT, CDR2 SNEGSKA (reference sequence). CDR3: CSASRDITEAFF. DNA of the CDR3: TGCAGTGCTAGTAGGGACATCACTGAAGCTTTCTTT.

This chain connects TRBV19 to TRBJ2-1; TRBD1 matches at 7 bases. This CDR3 contains 15 residues. Germline V CDR1 and CDR2: LNHDA, SQIVND (reference sequence). J gave up 8 bases and V 1 base, and 8 bases lay outside the gene matches. This CDR3 reads CASSIGRQGLDEQFF. As DNA, the CDR3 is TGTGCCAGTAGTATAGGCCGACAGGGTCTGGATGAGCAGTTCTTC.

The gene calls are TRBV7-9 and TRBJ1-4; D unclear. Germline CDR1 reads SEHNR; CDR2 reads FQNEAQ (reference sequence). Trimming shortened V by 3 bases and J by 4 bases, and 15 bases separated the two germline ends. The CDR3 sequence is 16 residues long. This chain's CDR3 is CASSLSPVSHNEKLFF. The CDR3 nucleotides read TGTGCCAGCAGCTTGTCGCCCGTGAGCCATAATGAAAAACTGTTTTTT.